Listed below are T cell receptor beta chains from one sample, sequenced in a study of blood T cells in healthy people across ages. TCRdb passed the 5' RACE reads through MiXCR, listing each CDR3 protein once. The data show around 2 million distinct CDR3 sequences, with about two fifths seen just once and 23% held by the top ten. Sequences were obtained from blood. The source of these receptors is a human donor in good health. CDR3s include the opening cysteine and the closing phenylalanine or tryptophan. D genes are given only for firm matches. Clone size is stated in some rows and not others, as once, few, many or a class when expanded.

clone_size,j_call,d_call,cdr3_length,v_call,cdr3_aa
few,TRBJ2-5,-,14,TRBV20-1,CSARDGSNQETQYF
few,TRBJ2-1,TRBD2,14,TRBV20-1,CSATLAGGINEQFF
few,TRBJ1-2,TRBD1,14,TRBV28,CASSSGTAHYGYTF
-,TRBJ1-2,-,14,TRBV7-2,CASSFGSWNYGYTF
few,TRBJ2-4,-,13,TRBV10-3,CAISEGQINIQYF
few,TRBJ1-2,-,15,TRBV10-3,CAISESTPGDGGYTF
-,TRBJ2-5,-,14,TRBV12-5,CASGSGTGEETQYF
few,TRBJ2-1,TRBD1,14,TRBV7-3,CASSLDRNLDEQFF
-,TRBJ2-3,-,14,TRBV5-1,CASSDGDGTDTQYF
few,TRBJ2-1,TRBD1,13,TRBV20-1,CSSTRGRLREQFF
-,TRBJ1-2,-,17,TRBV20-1,CSASKETKTLANYGYTF
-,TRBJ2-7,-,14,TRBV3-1,CASSKGPNSYEQYF
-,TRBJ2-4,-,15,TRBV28,CASSLHLGVKNIQYF
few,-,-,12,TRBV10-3,CALSDGGVEQYF
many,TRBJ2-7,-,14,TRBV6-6,CASTAQGLENEQYF
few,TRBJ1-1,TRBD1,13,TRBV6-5,CASTRGGNTEAFF
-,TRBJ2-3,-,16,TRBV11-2,CASSQLFPAGTDTQYF
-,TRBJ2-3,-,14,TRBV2,CASSGESGTDTQYF
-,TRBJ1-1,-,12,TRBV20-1,CSARTVNTEAFF
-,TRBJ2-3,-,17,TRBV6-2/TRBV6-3,CASSYGERDHFTDTQYF
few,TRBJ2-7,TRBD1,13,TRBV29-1,CSVLTGGTYEQYF
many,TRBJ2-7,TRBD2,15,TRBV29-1,CSFSSGQRGSYEQYF
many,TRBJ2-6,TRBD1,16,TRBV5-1,CASSLHGTGGANVLTF
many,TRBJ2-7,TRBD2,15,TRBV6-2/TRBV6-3,CASRLGLERPYEQYF
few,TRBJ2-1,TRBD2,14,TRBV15,CATSRGGGYNEQFF
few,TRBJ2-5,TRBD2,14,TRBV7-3,CASSKDPPSGVQYF
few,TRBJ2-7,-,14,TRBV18,CASSPSDEDYEQYF
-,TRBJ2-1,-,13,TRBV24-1,CATRGGSNNEQFF
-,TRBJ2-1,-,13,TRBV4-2,CASSLAPVNEQFF
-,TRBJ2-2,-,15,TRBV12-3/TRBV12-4,CASSSRTLSTGELFF
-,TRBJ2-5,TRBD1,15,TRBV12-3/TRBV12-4,CASSPPDRARETQYF
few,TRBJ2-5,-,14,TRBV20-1,CSASSGYSRETQYF
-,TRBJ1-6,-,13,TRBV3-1,CASSQTEGSPLHF
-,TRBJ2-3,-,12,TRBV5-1,CASIDYSDTQYF
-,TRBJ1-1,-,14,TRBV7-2,CASSSYSPNTEAFF
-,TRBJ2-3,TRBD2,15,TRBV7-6,CASSFGGNQGDTQYF
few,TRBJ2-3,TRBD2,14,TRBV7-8,CASKFSGGTDTQYF
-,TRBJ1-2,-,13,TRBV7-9,CASRLEVNYGYTF
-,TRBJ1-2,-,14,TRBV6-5,CASSYGVSNYGYTF
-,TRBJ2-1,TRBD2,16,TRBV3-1,CASSQEKWEGTNEQFF
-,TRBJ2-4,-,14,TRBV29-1,CSAMGHLAKNIQYF
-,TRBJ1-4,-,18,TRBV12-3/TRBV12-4,CASSTLGGWETTNEKLFF
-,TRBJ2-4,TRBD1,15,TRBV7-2,CASSLDGQGVNIQYF
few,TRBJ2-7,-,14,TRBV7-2,CASSLGSQGHTQYF
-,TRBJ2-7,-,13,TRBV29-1,CSVGQTGMWEQYF
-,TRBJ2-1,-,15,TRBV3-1,CASSLGKLPFSEQFF
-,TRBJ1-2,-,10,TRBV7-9,CASPPYGYTF
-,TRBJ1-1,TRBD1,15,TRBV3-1,CASSLQQGVLTEAFF
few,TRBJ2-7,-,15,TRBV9,CASSVEGLASYEQYF
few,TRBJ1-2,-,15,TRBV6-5,CASSYSFGGGYGYTF
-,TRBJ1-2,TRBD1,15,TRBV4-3,CASSQEGGPFYGYTF
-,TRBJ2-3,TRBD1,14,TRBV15,CATSIRGQADTQYF
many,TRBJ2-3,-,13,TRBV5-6,CASSLATGDTQYF
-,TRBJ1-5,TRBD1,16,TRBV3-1,CASSPSDRMGNQPQHF
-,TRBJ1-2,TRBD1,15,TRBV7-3,CASSLNGRGVEGYTF
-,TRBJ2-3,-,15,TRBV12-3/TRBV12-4,CASSFSGLFTDTQYF
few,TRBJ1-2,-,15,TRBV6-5,CASSYLSEGIYGYTF